Listed here are 7 T cell receptor beta chains from one sample, sequenced in a study of T-cell reconstitution after alpha-beta-depleted transplantation in children. Researchers prepared the TCRbeta library using unique molecular identifiers, the study reports. TCRdb reprocessed the PCR reads via MiXCR and lists one record per CDR3 protein. The data hold about 200,000 distinct CDR3 sequences, with roughly 6.5% observed a single time. This specimen was PBMCs, taken before TCRalphabeta/CD19-depleted stem cell transplant. Receptors were obtained from a girl less than two years old with combined immunodeficiency, due to receive a stem cell transplant.

This clonotype came up many times. This rearrangement joins TRBV6-5 to TRBJ2-1; 11 bases align to TRBD2. The CDR3 covers 15 residues. Germline CDR1 and CDR2: MNHEY and SVGAGI. Trimming at V came to 6 bases and at J to 2 bases, leaving 3 bases not matched to a gene. CDR3 DNA sequence: TGTGCCAGCAGCCTTAGCGGGGGGGCCTACAATGAGCAGTTCTTC. It yields the protein CASSLSGGAYNEQFF.

Many counts were recorded for this clonotype. V usage is TRBV29-1 and J usage is TRBJ2-1; D is uncertain. Germline V gives CDR1 SQVTM, CDR2 ANQGSEA. V gave up 0 bases and J gave up 4 bases, with 10 bases separating them. There are 14 residues in the CDR3. The CDR3 sequence is CSVEDRADYNEQFF. The CDR3 nucleotides are TGCAGCGTTGAAGATAGGGCAGATTACAATGAGCAGTTCTTC.

The chain has TRBV19 and TRBJ2-3; 9 positions agree with TRBD2. The CDR3 consists of 17 residues. From germline, CDR1 is LNHDA and CDR2 SQIVND (reference sequence). The junction had 12 bases not matched to a gene; V was cut back by 3 bases and J by 5 bases. The CDR3 DNA is TGTGCCAGTAGTATCCGTCCTAGCGGGGCCTCAGGAGATACGCAGTATTTT. It translates to CASSIRPSGASGDTQYF.

This clonotype came up many times. V and J are TRBV20-1 and TRBJ2-5, with a weak D call TRBD2 (6 bases). CDR1 DFQATT and CDR2 SNEGSKA come from the germline V gene (reference sequence). The CDR3 consists of 15 residues. The V gene lost 2 bases and the J gene lost 1 base, with 14 bases spanning the gap. The CDR3 DNA sequence: TGCAGTGCTAGAAAGCCCGGGGGACTCCAAGAGACCCAGTACTTC. The encoded protein is CSARKPGGLQETQYF.

Remarks on this clonotype: Compared with germline, one end of the junction differs, possibly owing to a read error. The chain combines TRBV20-1 with TRBJ1-2; D is perhaps TRBD1 (5 bases). Germline V CDR1 and CDR2: DFQATT, SNEGSKA (reference sequence). The CDR3 is 14 amino acids. This CDR3 reads CSARDPVRAGGGLF. The DNA of the CDR3 is TGCAGTGCTAGAGACCCCGTCAGGGCAGGAGGCGGGCTCTTC.

In this sample, this clonotype turned up many times. V is TRBV5-1 and J is TRBJ1-1; 7 positions agree with TRBD1. After removal of 7 bases from V and 0 bases from J, the junction contained 6 bases not matched to a gene. There are 14 residues in the CDR3. From germline, CDR1 is SGHRS and CDR2 YFSETQ. This CDR3 is CASGAGGMNTEAFF. As DNA, the CDR3 is TGCGCCAGCGGGGCAGGGGGTATGAACACTGAAGCTTTCTTT.

There are many counts of this clonotype. The chain uses TRBV15 and TRBJ2-7; D not resolved. The V and J ends lost 2 bases and 5 bases respectively, with 13 bases between them. This CDR3 region has 14 residues. Germline V gene lookup returns CDR1 LNHNV and CDR2 YYDKDF (reference sequence). CDR3 in amino acids: CATSRTPTYHEQYF. The CDR3 DNA sequence: TGTGCCACCAGCAGAACCCCGACATACCACGAGCAGTACTTC.